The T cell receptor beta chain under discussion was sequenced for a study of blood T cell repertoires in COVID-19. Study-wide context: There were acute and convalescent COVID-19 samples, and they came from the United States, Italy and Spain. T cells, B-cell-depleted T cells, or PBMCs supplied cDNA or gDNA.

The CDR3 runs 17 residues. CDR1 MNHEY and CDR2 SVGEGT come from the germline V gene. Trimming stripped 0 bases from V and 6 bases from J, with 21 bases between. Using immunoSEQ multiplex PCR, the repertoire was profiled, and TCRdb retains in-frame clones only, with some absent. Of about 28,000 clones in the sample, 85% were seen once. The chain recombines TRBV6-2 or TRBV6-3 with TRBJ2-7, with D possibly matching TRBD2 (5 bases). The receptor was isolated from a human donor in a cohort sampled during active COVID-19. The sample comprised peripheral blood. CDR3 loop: CASSYSNKGLKPREQYF. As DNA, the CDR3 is TGTGCCAGCAGTTACTCGAACAAAGGACTGAAACCTCGCGAGCAGTACTTC.